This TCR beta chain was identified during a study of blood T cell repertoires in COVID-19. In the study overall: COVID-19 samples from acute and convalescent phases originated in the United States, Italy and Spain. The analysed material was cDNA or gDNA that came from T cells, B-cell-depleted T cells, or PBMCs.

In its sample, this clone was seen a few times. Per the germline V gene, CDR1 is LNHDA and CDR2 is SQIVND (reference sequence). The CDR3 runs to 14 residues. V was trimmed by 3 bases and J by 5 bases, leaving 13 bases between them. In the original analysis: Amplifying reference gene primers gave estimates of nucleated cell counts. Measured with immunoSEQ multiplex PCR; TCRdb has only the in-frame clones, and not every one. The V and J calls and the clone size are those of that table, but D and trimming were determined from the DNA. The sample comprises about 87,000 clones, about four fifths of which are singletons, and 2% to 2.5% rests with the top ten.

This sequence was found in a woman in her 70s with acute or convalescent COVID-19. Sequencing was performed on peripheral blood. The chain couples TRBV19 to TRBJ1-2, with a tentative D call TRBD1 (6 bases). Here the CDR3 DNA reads TGTGCCAGTAGTATCAAGGGGGAGGGTTATGGCTACACCTTC. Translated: CASSIKGEGYGYTF. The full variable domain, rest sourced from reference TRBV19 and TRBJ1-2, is DGGITQSPKYLFRKEGQNVTLSCEQNLNHDAMYWYRQDPGQGLRLIYYSQIVNDFQKGDIAEGYSVSREKKESFPLTVTSAQKNPTAFYLCASSIKGEGYGYTFGSGTRLTVV.